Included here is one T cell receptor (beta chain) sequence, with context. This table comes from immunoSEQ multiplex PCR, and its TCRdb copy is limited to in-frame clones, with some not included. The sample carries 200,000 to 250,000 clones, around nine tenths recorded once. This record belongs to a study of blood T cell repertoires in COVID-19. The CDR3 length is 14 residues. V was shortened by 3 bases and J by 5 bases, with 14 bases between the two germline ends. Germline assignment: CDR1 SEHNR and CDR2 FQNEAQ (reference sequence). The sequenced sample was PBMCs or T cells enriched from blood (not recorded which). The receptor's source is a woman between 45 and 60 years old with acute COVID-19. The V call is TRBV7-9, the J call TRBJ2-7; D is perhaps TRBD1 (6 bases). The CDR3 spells CASSLGQGMDEQYF. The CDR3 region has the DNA TGTGCCAGCAGCTTGGGGCAGGGGATGGACGAGCAGTACTTC.